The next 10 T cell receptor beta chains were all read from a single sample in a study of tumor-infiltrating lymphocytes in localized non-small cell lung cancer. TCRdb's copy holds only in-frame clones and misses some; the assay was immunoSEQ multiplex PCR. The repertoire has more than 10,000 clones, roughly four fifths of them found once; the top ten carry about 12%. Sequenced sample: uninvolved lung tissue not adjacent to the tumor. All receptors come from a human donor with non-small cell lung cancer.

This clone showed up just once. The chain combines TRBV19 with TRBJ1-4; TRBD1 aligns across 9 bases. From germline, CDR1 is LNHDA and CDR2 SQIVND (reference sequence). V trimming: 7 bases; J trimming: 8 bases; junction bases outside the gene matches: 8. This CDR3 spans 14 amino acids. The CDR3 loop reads CASTTGTGMEKLFF. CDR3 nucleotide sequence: TGTGCCAGTACCACCGGGACAGGGATGGAAAAACTGTTTTTT.

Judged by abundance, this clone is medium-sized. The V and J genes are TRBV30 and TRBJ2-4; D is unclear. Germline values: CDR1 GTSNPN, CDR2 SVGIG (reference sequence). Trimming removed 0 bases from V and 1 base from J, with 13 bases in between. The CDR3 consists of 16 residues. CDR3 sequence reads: CAWSVGRSAAKNIQYF. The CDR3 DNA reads TGTGCCTGGAGTGTAGGAAGGAGCGCGGCCAAAAACATTCAGTACTTC.

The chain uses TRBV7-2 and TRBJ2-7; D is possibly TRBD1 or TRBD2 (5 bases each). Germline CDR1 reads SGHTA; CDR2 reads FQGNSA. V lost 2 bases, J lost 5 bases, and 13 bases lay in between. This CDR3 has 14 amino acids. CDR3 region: CASSLMGVINEQYF. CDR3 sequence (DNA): TGTGCCAGCAGCTTAATGGGGGTTATAAACGAGCAGTACTTC.

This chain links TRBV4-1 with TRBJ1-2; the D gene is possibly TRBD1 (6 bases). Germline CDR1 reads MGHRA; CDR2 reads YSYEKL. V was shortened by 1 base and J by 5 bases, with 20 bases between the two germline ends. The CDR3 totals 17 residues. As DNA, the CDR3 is TGCGCCAGCAGCCAAGCCACGGGGGCTCGCACTGGATATGGCTACACCTTC. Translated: CASSQATGARTGYGYTF.

The CDR3 DNA reads TGCGCCAGCAGCCAGTCTACAGGGAATGGGGGGGGCGACACTGAAGCTTTCTTT. Translation gives CASSQSTGNGGGDTEAFF. The V and J genes are TRBV4-3 and TRBJ1-1, with D maybe TRBD1 (6 bases). Germline CDR1 LGHNA, CDR2 YSLEER. The ends were cut back, 3 bases at V and 3 bases at J, with 23 bases in the middle. CDR3 length: 18 amino acids.

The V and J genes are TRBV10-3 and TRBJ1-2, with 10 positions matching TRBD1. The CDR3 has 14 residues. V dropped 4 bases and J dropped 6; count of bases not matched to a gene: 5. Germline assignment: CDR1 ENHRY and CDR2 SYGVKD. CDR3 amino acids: CAISGTGGRDGYTF. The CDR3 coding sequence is TGTGCCATCAGTGGGACAGGGGGACGGGATGGCTACACCTTC.

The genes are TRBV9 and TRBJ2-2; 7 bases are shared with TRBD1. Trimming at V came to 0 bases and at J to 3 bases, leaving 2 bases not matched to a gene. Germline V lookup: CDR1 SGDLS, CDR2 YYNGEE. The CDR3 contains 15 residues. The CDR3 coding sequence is TGTGCCAGCAGCGTAGCAGGGGGAGACACCGGGGAGCTGTTTTTT. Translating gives CASSVAGGDTGELFF.

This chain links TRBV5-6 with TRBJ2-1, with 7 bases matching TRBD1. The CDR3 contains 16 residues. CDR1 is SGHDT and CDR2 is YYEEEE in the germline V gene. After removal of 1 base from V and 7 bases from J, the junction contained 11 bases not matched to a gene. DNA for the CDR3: TGTGCCAGCAGCTTGAATACAGGGGTTACGGTGAATGAGCAGTTCTTC. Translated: CASSLNTGVTVNEQFF.

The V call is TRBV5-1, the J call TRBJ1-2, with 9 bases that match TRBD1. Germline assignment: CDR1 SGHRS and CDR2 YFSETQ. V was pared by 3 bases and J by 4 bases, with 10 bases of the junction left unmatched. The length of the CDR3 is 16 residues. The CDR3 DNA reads TGCGCCAGCAGCTCCCTATCACAGGGGGCAAGCTATGGCTACACCTTC. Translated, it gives CASSSLSQGASYGYTF.

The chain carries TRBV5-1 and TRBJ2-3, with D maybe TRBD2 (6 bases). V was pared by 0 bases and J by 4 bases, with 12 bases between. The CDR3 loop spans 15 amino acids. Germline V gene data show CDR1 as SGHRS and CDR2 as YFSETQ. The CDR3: CASSLGTTRADTQYF. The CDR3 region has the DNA TGCGCCAGCAGCTTGGGGACTACGAGGGCAGATACGCAGTATTTT.